The clone carrying this T cell receptor (beta chain) is categorized as medium-sized. Its antigen is not identified. The CDR3 has 16 residues. V gave up 2 bases and J gave up 0 bases, with 11 bases separating them. Germline CDR1 reads MNHNS; CDR2 reads SASEGT. The sample belongs to a study of pediatric ulcerative colitis. Up to 500,000 reads were sequenced per sample. Generated by immunoSEQ multiplex PCR, the TCRdb table keeps only in-frame clones and is missing some. In the table there are fewer than 30,000 clones, 65% to 80% of which are singletons. The rectum was sampled with one to two pinch biopsies at colonoscopy. Study results and caveats: Rectal repertoires separated controls, mild-moderate and acute severe colitis. This repertoire reflects total lymphocytes rather than subpopulations like regulatory T cells.

The sample was gut tissue. The origin of this receptor is a boy aged 5-17 years with severe ulcerative colitis. The chain is built from TRBV6-1 and TRBJ1-5; TRBD1 might be the D (6 bases). Here the CDR3 reads CASSELGGHSNQPQHF. The CDR3, as DNA: TGTGCCAGCAGTGAATTGGGGGGGCATAGCAATCAGCCCCAGCATTTT.